One and the same sample provided the 8 T cell receptor beta chains below, sequenced in a study of monozygotic twins with inflammatory bowel disease. TCRdb reworked the 5' RACE reads into one entry per CDR3 protein, no DNA. The repertoire table contains 350,000 to 400,000 distinct CDR3 sequences. The sequenced sample consisted of blood. The source of these receptors is a human donor with ulcerative colitis or Crohn's disease, or a healthy co-twin of an affected twin (not recorded which).

V is TRBV18 and J is TRBJ1-1; the D gene TCRdb calls, TRBD1, cannot be checked with no DNA. Germline values: CDR1 KGHSH, CDR2 LQKENI. There are 17 residues in the CDR3. The CDR3 sequence is CASSIQGGQGRNTEAFF.

This chain links TRBV6-5 with TRBJ1-3. Germline V gene sequence: CDR1 MNHEY, CDR2 SVGAGI. The CDR3 is made up of 16 amino acids. The CDR3 loop is CASSYSSGTSGNTIYF.

This chain joins TRBV5-1 and TRBJ2-1. The CDR3 has 15 residues. CDR1 and CDR2 (germline): SGHRS, YFSETQ. This chain's CDR3 is CASSLAMVSYNEQFF. The whole variable domain, filled in from reference TRBV5-1 and TRBJ2-1, reads KAGVTQTPRYLIKTRGQQVTLSCSPISGHRSVSWYQQTPGQGLQFLFEYFSETQRNKGNFPGRFSGRQFSNSRSEMNVSTLELGDSALYLCASSLAMVSYNEQFFGPGTRLTVL.

The chain employs TRBV12-3 or TRBV12-4 and TRBJ1-1. This CDR3 contains 13 residues. The CDR3: CASRKLENTEAFF.

The V and J genes are TRBV5-1 and TRBJ2-7; absent DNA, TCRdb's TRBD2 call cannot be checked. Germline-derived CDR1 and CDR2 are SGHRS and YFSETQ. This CDR3 region has 15 residues. The CDR3 loop reads CASSLRAGGTYEQYF.

The chain employs TRBV10-3 and TRBJ2-2. Per germline, CDR1 ENHRY and CDR2 SYGVKD. This CDR3 contains 14 residues. CDR3 sequence: CAISESRFLSELFF.

The chain combines TRBV20-1 with TRBJ1-3; TCRdb's D call of TRBD1 is untestable without DNA. Per the germline V gene, CDR1 is DFQATT and CDR2 is SNEGSKA (reference sequence). The CDR3 runs 15 residues. CDR3 sequence reads: CSARDPDRGGNTIYF.

The gene calls are TRBV20-1 and TRBJ1-6; TCRdb calls TRBD1, which cannot be checked without DNA. CDR1 and CDR2 from the germline V gene are DFQATT and SNEGSKA (reference sequence). The CDR3 has 13 amino acids. CDR3 in amino acids: CSAGTALNSPLHF.